This entry lists 20 T cell receptor beta chains sequenced from one sample in a study of response to subunit inactivated influenza vaccine. One entry per CDR3 protein results from TCRdb running MiXCR on the RT-PCR reads. This sample has some 550,000 distinct CDR3 sequences; approximately 22% occur once, and the top ten carry 2.5% to 3.5%. This sample also belongs to another study, concerning T cells expressing NK-cell markers. As that study records: As the method of synthesis, 5'RACE template switching with UMIs yielded TCR beta cDNA.

The sequenced sample was CD4+ T cells sorted from PBMCs, obtained 11 to 12 days after vaccination. Every receptor here comes from a man aged 45-65 years who received an inactivated influenza vaccine.

This clonotype was seen a few times. Written as DNA, the CDR3 is TGCGCCAGCAGCCAAGATCTGCTGGATAGGACCACTGAAGCTTTCTTT. It translates to CASSQDLLDRTTEAFF. The chain employs TRBV4-3 and TRBJ1-1; D call uncertain. The CDR3 consists of 16 residues. Germline CDR1 LGHNA, CDR2 YSLEER. Trimming pared 0 bases from V and 4 bases from J, leaving 15 bases between.

This clonotype was observed a few times. The chain combines TRBV3-1 with TRBJ1-5; D uncertain. In germline, CDR1 is LGHDT, CDR2 YNNKEL (reference sequence). This CDR3 contains 13 residues. Deletions cut 1 base from V and 7 bases from J, with 8 bases between. The CDR3 DNA is TGTGCCAGCAGCCAAGCTGAAGTGCAGCCCCAGCATTTT. The encoded protein is CASSQAEVQPQHF.

The chain recombines TRBV6-1 with TRBJ2-3; 7 nucleotides align to TRBD2. The CDR3 is 15 residues long. CDR1 and CDR2 (germline): MNHNS, SASEGT. After removal of 6 bases from V and 6 bases from J, the junction contained 12 bases not matched to a gene. CDR3 in DNA: TGTGCCAGCAGCCTCCATGGGGCCGGGGGGGATACGCAGTATTTT. This sequence encodes CASSLHGAGGDTQYF.

The chain has TRBV18 and TRBJ2-5; D is uncertain. The CDR3 extends over 14 amino acids. Trimming removed 0 bases at V and 5 bases at J, with 10 bases between. Germline-derived CDR1 and CDR2 are KGHSH and LQKENI. The DNA of the CDR3 is TGTGCCAGCTCACCACCGAGTAACGGGGAGACCCAGTACTTC. This sequence encodes CASSPPSNGETQYF.

As DNA, the CDR3 is TGTGCCACCAGTGATCCCAGAGACAGGGTAGGCTATGGCTACACCTTC. Protein product: CATSDPRDRVGYGYTF. The rearrangement uses TRBV24-1 and TRBJ1-2; 7 positions agree with TRBD1. The CDR3 length is 16 residues. Losses at the gene ends were 3 bases for V and 4 bases for J; bases not matched to a gene: 10. Germline-derived CDR1 and CDR2 are KGHDR and SFDVKD.

This chain links TRBV30 with TRBJ2-2, with a possible D match to TRBD2 (5 bases). Germline V CDR1 and CDR2: GTSNPN, SVGIG (reference sequence). V was shortened by 0 bases and J by 6 bases, with 8 bases between the two germline ends. CDR3 length: 13 residues. The DNA for the CDR3 is TGTGCCTGGAGTGTACTGAGGGCCGGGGAGCTGTTTTTT. Translated: CAWSVLRAGELFF.

This clonotype was recorded at least ten times. The J gene is TRBJ2-2, the V gene TRBV20-1; possible D gene TRBD1, 6 bases. Germline loops: CDR1 DFQATT, CDR2 SNEGSKA (reference sequence). The CDR3 runs to 15 residues. V was shortened by 3 bases and J by 0 bases, with 11 bases between the two germline ends. The CDR3 sequence is CSARSDSPNTGELFF. The CDR3 bases are TGCAGTGCTAGGTCGGACAGCCCGAACACCGGGGAGCTGTTTTTT.

The chain is built from TRBV20-1 and TRBJ1-2; D ambiguous. The germline V gene encodes CDR1 DFQATT and CDR2 SNEGSKA (reference sequence). There are 10 residues in the CDR3. The ends were cut back, 2 bases at V and 7 bases at J, with 5 bases in the middle. The CDR3 here is CSARISGYTF. The DNA for the CDR3 is TGCAGTGCTAGAATCAGTGGCTACACCTTC.

This clonotype was seen a handful of times. This chain joins TRBV29-1 and TRBJ2-7; 8 nucleotides align to TRBD2. Per the germline V gene, CDR1 is SQVTM and CDR2 is ANQGSEA. The V segment lost 5 bases and the J segment 3 bases; nucleotides outside the gene matches: 12. The CDR3 has 15 amino acids. The CDR3 DNA reads as TGCAGCGTTCCCTCCGGCGGGGGGACTAACTACGAGCAGTACTTC. Translation gives CSVPSGGGTNYEQYF.

In its sample, this clonotype was seen a few times. The chain is built from TRBV5-1 and TRBJ1-4; D not certain. The V gene lost 0 bases and the J gene lost 6 bases, with 12 bases spanning the gap. The germline gives CDR1 SGHRS, CDR2 YFSETQ. This CDR3 contains 15 residues. CDR3 in DNA: TGCGCCAGCAGCTTGGCCGGTAGTGCGGATGAAAAACTGTTTTTT. Residues: CASSLAGSADEKLFF.

This clonotype was seen a handful of times. The chain uses TRBV20-1 and TRBJ1-6; a possible D gene is TRBD1 (6 bases). The germline V and J ends were trimmed by 7 bases and 7 bases, with 14 bases remaining between them. The germline gives CDR1 DFQATT, CDR2 SNEGSKA (reference sequence). The CDR3 has 13 residues. The CDR3 DNA follows: TGCAGTGGAAGCGACAGGATGAATTCACCCCTCCACTTT. Its protein is CSGSDRMNSPLHF.

This chain uses TRBV2 with TRBJ2-7; D is uncertain. V was cut by 8 bases and J by 0 bases, with 11 bases left in between. Germline CDR1 SNHLY, CDR2 FYNNEI. This CDR3 comprises 13 residues. CDR3 in amino acids: CASVRRGSYEQYF. CDR3 DNA: TGTGCCAGCGTGAGACGCGGCTCCTACGAGCAGTACTTC.

This clonotype turned up a few times. V and J are TRBV28 and TRBJ2-1; maybe TRBD2 (6 bases). Trimming pared 6 bases from V and 15 bases from J, leaving 18 bases between. This CDR3 comprises 12 residues. Germline V gives CDR1 MDHEN, CDR2 SYDVKM. The CDR3 here is CASSSRDSWWFF. In nucleotides, the CDR3 is TGTGCCAGCAGCTCCCGGGACTCCTGGTGGTTCTTC.

The chain carries TRBV7-2 and TRBJ1-1; 12 positions agree with TRBD1. The CDR3 is 16 amino acids. CDR1 is SGHTA, CDR2 FQGNSA, per germline. Trimming removed 1 base from V and 5 bases from J; junction bases left unmatched: 5. This CDR3 reads CASSLGDRGLITEAFF. The CDR3 DNA follows: TGTGCCAGCAGCTTAGGGGACAGGGGGCTAATAACTGAAGCTTTCTTT.

This sequence joins TRBV7-2 and TRBJ1-1, with D uncertain. The CDR3 spans 13 residues. Germline V gives CDR1 SGHTA, CDR2 FQGNSA. V was trimmed by 5 bases and J by 3 bases, leaving 10 bases between them. The CDR3 nucleotides are TGTGCCAGCAGCATCCGACGAGACACTGAAGCTTTCTTT. The encoded protein is CASSIRRDTEAFF.

In its sample, this clonotype was seen a few times. The genes are TRBV7-2 and TRBJ2-7; D gene unclear. The CDR3 covers 13 residues. Trimming pared 0 bases from V and 2 bases from J, leaving 5 bases between. CDR1 and CDR2 from the germline V gene are SGHTA and FQGNSA. The CDR3 sequence: CASSLAQTYEQYF. The DNA of the CDR3 is TGTGCCAGCAGCTTAGCGCAGACCTACGAGCAGTACTTC.

This clonotype turned up a few times. The chain employs TRBV20-1 and TRBJ2-7; TRBD1 might be the D (5 bases). V lost 1 base and J 1 base, leaving 8 bases between the germline ends. Germline lookup yields CDR1 DFQATT and CDR2 SNEGSKA (reference sequence). There are 13 residues in the CDR3. CDR3 region: CSARAQGSYEQYF. CDR3 in DNA: TGCAGTGCTAGAGCCCAGGGTTCCTACGAGCAGTACTTC.

The V and J genes are TRBV7-3 and TRBJ2-1; maybe TRBD2 (6 bases). CDR1 and CDR2 (germline): SGHTA, FQGTGA. CDR3 length equals 15 residues. V lost 5 bases and J 0 bases, leaving 11 bases between the germline ends. The CDR3, as DNA: TGTGCCAGCAGCGTTGGCGGGGCCTCCTACAATGAGCAGTTCTTC. It is translated as CASSVGGASYNEQFF.

This clonotype was picked up many times. V is TRBV5-5 and J is TRBJ2-1; a weak D match, TRBD2 (5 bases). The germline V gene has CDR1 SGHKS and CDR2 YYEKEE (reference sequence). The CDR3 is made up of 13 amino acids. Trimming took off 2 bases at V and 9 bases at J, with 12 bases between the two ends. As DNA, the CDR3 is TGTGCCAGCAGCTTAGGACTTCTCGGTGAGCAGTTCTTC. Residues: CASSLGLLGEQFF.

This chain links TRBV14 with TRBJ2-7; no firm D call. Germline V CDR1 and CDR2: SGHDN, FVKESK. V was shortened by 2 bases and J by 0 bases, with 14 bases between the two germline ends. The CDR3 consists of 16 residues. The CDR3 loop is CASSQRPTEISYEQYF. The CDR3 DNA sequence: TGTGCCAGCAGCCAAAGACCCACAGAGATCTCCTACGAGCAGTACTTC. The whole variable domain, filled in from reference TRBV14 and TRBJ2-7, reads EAGVTQFPSHSVIEKGQTVTLRCDPISGHDNLYWYRRVMGKEIKFLLHFVKESKQDESGMPNNRFLAERTGGTYSTLKVQPAELEDSGVYFCASSQRPTEISYEQYFGPGTRLTVT.